The 24 T cell receptor beta chains given below trace back to one sample, sequenced in a study of CD8 T cells in ankylosing spondylitis. TCRdb ran MiXCR on the 5' RACE reads and lists one entry per CDR3 protein. Seen here are about 360,000 distinct CDR3 sequences, approximately 15% observed once, and the top ten hold approximately 0.99%. The material sequenced was blood, either unsorted or a sorted T cell fraction (not recorded which). The receptors here all came from a male donor with ankylosing spondylitis or in good health (not recorded which).

This clonotype has a count of ten or more. The chain is built from TRBV7-2 and TRBJ2-5; D call uncertain. Germline V lookup: CDR1 SGHTA, CDR2 FQGNSA. This CDR3 spans 12 amino acids. V lost 6 bases to trimming and J lost 0 bases, with 5 bases between them. The CDR3 coding sequence is TGTGCCAGCAGTCCGTACCAAGAGACCCAGTACTTC. This translates into CASSPYQETQYF.

This clonotype was seen a few times. The rearrangement links TRBV20-1 to TRBJ2-1; no clear D gene. The V and J ends lost 0 bases and 4 bases respectively, with 10 bases between them. The germline CDR1 and CDR2 sequences are DFQATT and SNEGSKA (reference sequence). This CDR3 contains 14 residues. The CDR3 protein is CSARDLTDYNEQFF. The CDR3 region has the DNA TGCAGTGCTAGAGATCTTACGGATTACAATGAGCAGTTCTTC.

This clonotype was picked up a small number of times. The chain links TRBV20-1 to TRBJ2-4; 9 bases fit TRBD2. The CDR3 contains 15 residues. After removal of 3 bases from V and 6 bases from J, the junction contained 9 bases not matched to a gene. Per the germline V gene, CDR1 is DFQATT and CDR2 is SNEGSKA (reference sequence). DNA of the CDR3: TGCAGTGCTAGTGGGGCGGGAGGGACCGGAAACATTCAGTACTTC. This translates into CSASGAGGTGNIQYF.

This clonotype has a handful of counts. This chain links TRBV6-2 or TRBV6-3 with TRBJ2-7; D may be TRBD1 (5 bases). The CDR3 is 12 residues long. Per germline, CDR1 MNHEY and CDR2 SVGEGT. Trimming removed 10 bases from V and 3 bases from J, with 13 bases in between. In DNA, the CDR3 is TGTGCCACCGCACAGGCCTACTACGAGCAGTACTTC. It encodes CATAQAYYEQYF.

The chain joins TRBV20-1 to TRBJ1-5; D is ambiguous. Germline CDR1 DFQATT, CDR2 SNEGSKA (reference sequence). Trimming took 6 bases from V and 4 from J, leaving 13 bases between them. The CDR3 loop spans 13 amino acids. This CDR3 is CSAVPNINQPQHF. In DNA form, the CDR3 reads TGCAGTGCAGTCCCCAACATAAATCAGCCCCAGCATTTT.

This clonotype was counted many times. The chain uses TRBV3-1 and TRBJ2-1; D is undetermined. The CDR3 covers 15 residues. Germline CDR1 and CDR2: LGHDT and YNNKEL (reference sequence). Trimming removed 6 bases from V and 8 bases from J, with 20 bases in between. Written as DNA, the CDR3 is TGTGCCAGCAGTTACCCATTGGACGTTGGTGATGAGCAGTTCTTC. Translation gives CASSYPLDVGDEQFF.

There are a few counts of this clonotype. At one boundary the junction diverges from the germline segment, which might be a read error. The chain joins TRBV5-1 to TRBJ2-5; the D call may be TRBD1 or TRBD2 (6 bases each). Germline values: CDR1 SGHRS, CDR2 YFSETQ. The CDR3 is made up of 14 amino acids. The CDR3 nucleotides read TGCGCCAGCAGCTTGGTGGTGAGGGGGGAGACCCAGTGCTTC. Protein product: CASSLVVRGETQCF.

This clonotype came up a few times. J is TRBJ1-6 and V is TRBV5-1; tentatively, D is TRBD1 (5 bases). This CDR3 has 15 residues. Deletions cut 4 bases from V and 9 bases from J, with 17 bases between. Germline V gene lookup returns CDR1 SGHRS and CDR2 YFSETQ. This CDR3 is CASSRGREKGSPLHF. The CDR3 bases are TGCGCCAGCAGCCGAGGCAGGGAGAAGGGTTCACCCCTCCACTTT.

The sample holds a few counts of this clonotype. The chain's CDR3 is CASSLAPTSGNNEQFF. In DNA form, the CDR3 reads TGCGCCAGCAGCTTGGCCCCGACTAGCGGAAACAATGAGCAGTTCTTC. The J gene is TRBJ2-1, the V gene TRBV5-1; 9 bases agree with TRBD2. With V trimmed by 0 bases and J by 5 bases, 6 bases remained unmatched. Per the germline V gene, CDR1 is SGHRS and CDR2 is YFSETQ. This CDR3 spans 16 amino acids.

The count of this clonotype is one. This chain uses TRBV27 with TRBJ2-1; D is uncertain. CDR3 length: 15 residues. Germline loops: CDR1 MNHEY, CDR2 SMNVEV (reference sequence). V lost 6 bases to trimming and J lost 0 bases, with 12 bases between them. The chain's CDR3 is CASRWDPSSYNEQFF. The CDR3 DNA reads TGTGCCAGCAGGTGGGATCCGAGCTCCTACAATGAGCAGTTCTTC.

This clonotype appeared a few times. The chain combines TRBV3-1 with TRBJ2-1; D is possibly TRBD1 (5 bases). V was clipped by 0 bases and J by 6 bases, with 9 bases between them. Germline assignment: CDR1 LGHDT and CDR2 YNNKEL (reference sequence). The CDR3 extends over 14 amino acids. The CDR3 region has the DNA TGTGCCAGCAGCCAAGACCCAGGGTCCAATGAGCAGTTCTTC. Translating it yields CASSQDPGSNEQFF.

This chain uses TRBV4-1 with TRBJ1-2; no clear D gene. Per the germline V gene, CDR1 is MGHRA and CDR2 is YSYEKL. The CDR3 sequence is 15 residues long. Trimming removed 2 bases from V and 2 bases from J, with 12 bases in between. The CDR3 region is CASSQIMTANYGYTF. The CDR3 DNA follows: TGCGCCAGCAGCCAAATCATGACGGCAAACTATGGCTACACCTTC.

This clonotype was seen repeatedly, ten times or more. In DNA form, the CDR3 reads TGTGCCAGCAGCCTTTGGACAGGGCCCCGAGACGGCACTGAAGCTTTCTTT. This gives the protein CASSLWTGPRDGTEAFF. J is TRBJ1-1 and V is TRBV12-3 or TRBV12-4; 8 bases agree with TRBD1. V lost 6 bases and J lost 4; bases outside the gene matches: 16. This CDR3 contains 17 residues.

This clonotype was observed a few times. The chain uses TRBV6-1 and TRBJ2-3, with 12 bases identical to TRBD2. J was trimmed by 4 bases and V by 6 bases; bases with no gene match: 2. Germline V gene sequence: CDR1 MNHNS, CDR2 SASEGT. This CDR3 is 14 amino acids long. CDR3 nucleotides: TGTGCCAGCAGGTCTAGCGGGGGGGCAGATACGCAGTATTTT. Residues: CASRSSGGADTQYF.

The rearrangement links TRBV11-2 to TRBJ2-2; the D gene is possibly TRBD1 (6 bases). V gave up 4 bases and J gave up 0 bases, with 15 bases separating them. There are 17 residues in the CDR3. The germline CDR1 and CDR2 sequences are SGHAT and FQNNGV. The CDR3 region is CASSSARTASNTGELFF. As DNA, the CDR3 is TGTGCCAGCAGCTCGGCTAGGACAGCTTCGAACACCGGGGAGCTGTTTTTT.

This clonotype has at least ten counts. Here the CDR3 reads CASSSDRGYGYTF. The CDR3 nucleotides read TGCGCCAGCAGCTCGGACAGGGGTTATGGCTACACCTTC. This chain uses TRBV5-1 with TRBJ1-2; TRBD1 matches at 9 bases. J lost 5 bases, V lost 3 bases, and 2 bases had no gene match. Germline assignment: CDR1 SGHRS and CDR2 YFSETQ. The CDR3 is made up of 13 amino acids.

This clonotype has only a few counts. This chain joins TRBV6-5 and TRBJ2-5; D call uncertain. Germline lookup yields CDR1 MNHEY and CDR2 SVGAGI. V dropped 10 bases and J dropped 4 bases, with 13 bases sitting between them. The CDR3 length is 12 residues. CDR3 in DNA: TGTGCCACCCGGACGGTTGCAGAGACCCAGTACTTC. Its protein is CATRTVAETQYF.

CDR3 in DNA: TGCAGTGCTAGTGCCCTACAGGGGGTTACGCAGTATTTT. Protein: CSASALQGVTQYF. The gene calls are TRBV20-1 and TRBJ2-3, with 8 bases that match TRBD1. J was trimmed by 8 bases and V by 3 bases; bases with no gene match: 7. The germline V gene has CDR1 DFQATT and CDR2 SNEGSKA (reference sequence). The length of the CDR3 is 13 residues.

The chain joins TRBV20-1 to TRBJ2-7; D gene uncertain. Germline assignment: CDR1 DFQATT and CDR2 SNEGSKA (reference sequence). The germline V and J ends were trimmed by 4 bases and 2 bases, with 12 bases remaining between them. The CDR3 contains 13 residues. The CDR3 nucleotides are TGCAGTGCTACCGGCCAGGTCCCCTACGAGCAGTACTTC. This gives the protein CSATGQVPYEQYF.

The chain links TRBV7-2 to TRBJ2-3, with TRBD1 identical over 7 bases. V shed 5 bases and J 1 base; nucleotides not matched to a gene: 9. CDR1 and CDR2 from the germline V gene are SGHTA and FQGNSA. This CDR3 comprises 16 residues. CDR3: CASSIWRQGGTDTQYF. The CDR3 DNA sequence: TGTGCCAGCAGCATCTGGAGGCAGGGGGGCACAGATACGCAGTATTTT.

In its sample, this clonotype was seen a few times. The rearrangement uses TRBV11-1 and TRBJ2-3; 9 nucleotides line up with TRBD2. This CDR3 contains 18 residues. V gave up 2 bases and J gave up 5 bases; unmatched junction bases: 14. Germline CDR1 reads SGHAT; CDR2 reads FQDESV (reference sequence). The CDR3 DNA follows: TGTGCCAGCAGCTTAAGAGCGCTTCGCGGGAGGGAGGAAGATACGCAGTATTTT. It yields the protein CASSLRALRGREEDTQYF.

This clonotype came up a few times. The chain couples TRBV7-2 to TRBJ1-2, with 10 nucleotides matching TRBD1. This CDR3 has 15 residues. Germline CDR1 is SGHTA and CDR2 is FQGNSA. Trimming took 6 bases from V and 5 from J; bases not matched to a gene: 9. The CDR3 region is CASRDPGQGKYGYTF. The CDR3, as DNA: TGTGCCAGCAGAGATCCGGGACAGGGGAAGTATGGCTACACCTTC. The entire variable domain, with the rest obtained from reference TRBV7-2 and TRBJ1-2, is as follows: GAGVSQSPSNKVTEKGKDVELRCDPISGHTALYWYRQSLGQGLEFLIYFQGNSAPDKSGLPSDRFSAERTGGSVSTLTIQRTQQEDSAVYLCASRDPGQGKYGYTFGSGTRLTVV.

This clonotype was counted a few times. The chain joins TRBV6-8 to TRBJ2-4; D remains unclear. The germline CDR1 and CDR2 sequences are MNHGY and SAAAGT. The CDR3 covers 17 residues. Trimming shortened V by 0 bases and J by 0 bases, and 12 bases separated the two germline ends. CDR3 coding DNA: TGTGCCAGCAGTTACTCGATCGGAGATGAAGCCAAAAACATTCAGTACTTC. The encoded protein is CASSYSIGDEAKNIQYF.

The chain couples TRBV12-3 or TRBV12-4 to TRBJ1-5; D uncertain. The CDR3 extends over 14 amino acids. Trimming removed 2 bases at V and 3 bases at J, with 8 bases between. The CDR3 nucleotides read TGTGCCAGCAGTTTAAGGGCCATCAATCAGCCCCAGCATTTT. Its translation is CASSLRAINQPQHF.